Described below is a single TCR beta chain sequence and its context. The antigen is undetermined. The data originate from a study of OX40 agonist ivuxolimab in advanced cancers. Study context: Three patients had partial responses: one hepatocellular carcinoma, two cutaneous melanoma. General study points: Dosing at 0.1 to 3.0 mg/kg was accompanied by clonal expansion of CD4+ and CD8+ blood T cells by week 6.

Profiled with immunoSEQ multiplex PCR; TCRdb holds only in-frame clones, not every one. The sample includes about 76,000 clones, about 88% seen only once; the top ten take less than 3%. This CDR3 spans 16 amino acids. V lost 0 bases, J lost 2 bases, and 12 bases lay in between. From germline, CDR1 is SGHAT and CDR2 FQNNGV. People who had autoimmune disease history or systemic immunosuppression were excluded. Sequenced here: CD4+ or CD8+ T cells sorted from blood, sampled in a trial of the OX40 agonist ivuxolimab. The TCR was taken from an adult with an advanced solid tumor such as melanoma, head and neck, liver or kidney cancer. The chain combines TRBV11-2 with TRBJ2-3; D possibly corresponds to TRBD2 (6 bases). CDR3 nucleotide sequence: TGTGCCAGCAGCTTAGATGGGGGGTCCCCCACAGATACGCAGTATTTT. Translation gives CASSLDGGSPTDTQYF.